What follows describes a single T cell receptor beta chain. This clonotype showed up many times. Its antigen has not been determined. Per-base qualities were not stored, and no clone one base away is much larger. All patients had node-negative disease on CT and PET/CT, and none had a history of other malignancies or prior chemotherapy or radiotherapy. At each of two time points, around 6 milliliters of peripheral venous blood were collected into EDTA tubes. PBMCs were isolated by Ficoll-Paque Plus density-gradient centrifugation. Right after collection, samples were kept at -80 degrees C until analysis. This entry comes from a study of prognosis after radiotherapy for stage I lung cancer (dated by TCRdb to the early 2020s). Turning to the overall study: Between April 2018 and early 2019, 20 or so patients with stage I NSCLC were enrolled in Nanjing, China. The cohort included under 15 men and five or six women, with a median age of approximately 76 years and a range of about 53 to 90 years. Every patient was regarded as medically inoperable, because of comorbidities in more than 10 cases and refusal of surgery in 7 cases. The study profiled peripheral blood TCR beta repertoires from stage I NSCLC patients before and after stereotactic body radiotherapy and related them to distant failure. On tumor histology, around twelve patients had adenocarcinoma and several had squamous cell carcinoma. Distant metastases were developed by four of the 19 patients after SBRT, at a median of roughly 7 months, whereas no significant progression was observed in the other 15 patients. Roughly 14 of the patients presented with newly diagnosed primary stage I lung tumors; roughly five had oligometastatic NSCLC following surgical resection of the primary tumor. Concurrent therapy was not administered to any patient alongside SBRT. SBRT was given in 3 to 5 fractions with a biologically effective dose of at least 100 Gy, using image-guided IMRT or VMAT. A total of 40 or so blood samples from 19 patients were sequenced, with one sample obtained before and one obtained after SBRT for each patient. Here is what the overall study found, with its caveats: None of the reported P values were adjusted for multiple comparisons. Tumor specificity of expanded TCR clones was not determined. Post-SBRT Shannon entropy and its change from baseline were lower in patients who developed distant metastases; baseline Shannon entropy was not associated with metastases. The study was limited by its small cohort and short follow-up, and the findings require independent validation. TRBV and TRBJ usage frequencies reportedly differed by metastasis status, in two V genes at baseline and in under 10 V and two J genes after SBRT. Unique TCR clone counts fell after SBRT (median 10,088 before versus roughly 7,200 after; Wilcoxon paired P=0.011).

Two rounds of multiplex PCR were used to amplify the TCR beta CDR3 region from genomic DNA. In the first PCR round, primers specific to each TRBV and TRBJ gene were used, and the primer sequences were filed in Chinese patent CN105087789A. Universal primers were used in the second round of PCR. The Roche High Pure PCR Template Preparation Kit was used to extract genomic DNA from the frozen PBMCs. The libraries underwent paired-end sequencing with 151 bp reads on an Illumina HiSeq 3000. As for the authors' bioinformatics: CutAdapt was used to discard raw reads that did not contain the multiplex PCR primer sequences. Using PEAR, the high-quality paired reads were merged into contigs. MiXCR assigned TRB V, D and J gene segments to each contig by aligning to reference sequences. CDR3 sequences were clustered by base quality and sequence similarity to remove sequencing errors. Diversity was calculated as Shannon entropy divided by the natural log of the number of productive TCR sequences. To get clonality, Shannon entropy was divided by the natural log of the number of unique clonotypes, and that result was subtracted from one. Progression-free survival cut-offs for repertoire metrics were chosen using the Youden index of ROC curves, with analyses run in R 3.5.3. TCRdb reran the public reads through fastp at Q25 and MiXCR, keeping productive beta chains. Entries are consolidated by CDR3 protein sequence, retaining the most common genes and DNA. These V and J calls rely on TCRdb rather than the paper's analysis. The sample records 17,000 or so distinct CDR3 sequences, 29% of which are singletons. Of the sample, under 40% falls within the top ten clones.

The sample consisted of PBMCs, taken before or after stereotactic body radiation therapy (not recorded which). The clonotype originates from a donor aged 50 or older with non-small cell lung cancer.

Here the CDR3 is given as CSVFQEHNYGYTF. The bases are TGCAGCGTATTTCAGGAGCATAACTATGGCTACACCTTC. The chain links TRBV29-1 with TRBJ1-2; the D gene cannot be resolved reliably. Taken from the germline V gene, the CDR1 and CDR2 loops are SQVTM and ANQGSEA. The junction carries 12 bases between V and J, which are trimmed by 6 bases and 1 base respectively. From the cysteine through the phenylalanine, the CDR3 covers 13 amino acids. CDR3 DNA only is kept here, 39 bases in frame from base 1.